This T cell receptor beta chain was found in a study of graft-versus-host responses after intestinal transplantation. Study observations and caveats: Early post-transplant falls in HvG clones accompanied the peak levels of circulating GvH clones.

TCRdb's table, derived via immunoSEQ multiplex PCR, lists solely in-frame clones and lacks some. The sample lists about 9,600 clones, approximately 81% occurring once. Concerning this clone itself: What it binds is not known.

Lymphocytes from graft epithelium and lamina propria were isolated. Germline V lookup: CDR1 SGHAT, CDR2 FQDESV (reference sequence). CDR3 length: 16 amino acids. Trimming removed 5 bases from V and 5 bases from J; junction bases left unmatched: 10. The material was ileum tissue, obtained about 530 days after intestinal transplant. J is TRBJ2-7 and V is TRBV11-1; 12 nucleotides match TRBD1. This TCR derives from a human patient who received an intestinal transplant, so some T cells may come from the graft donor. The CDR3 sequence: CASSRTVGDRGHEQYF. CDR3 bases: TGTGCCAGCAGCCGGACCGTGGGGGACAGGGGGCACGAGCAGTACTTC.